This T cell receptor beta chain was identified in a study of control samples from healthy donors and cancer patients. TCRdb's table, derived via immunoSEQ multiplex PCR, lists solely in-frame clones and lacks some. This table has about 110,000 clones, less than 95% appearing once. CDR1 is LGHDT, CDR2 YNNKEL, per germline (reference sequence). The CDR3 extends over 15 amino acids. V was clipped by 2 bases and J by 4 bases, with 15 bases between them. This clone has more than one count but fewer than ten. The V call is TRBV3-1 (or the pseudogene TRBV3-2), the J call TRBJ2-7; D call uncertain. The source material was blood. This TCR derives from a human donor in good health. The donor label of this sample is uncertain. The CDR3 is CASSQRLQQPYEQYF. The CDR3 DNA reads TGTGCCAGCAGCCAAAGGCTACAGCAGCCTTACGAGCAGTACTTC.